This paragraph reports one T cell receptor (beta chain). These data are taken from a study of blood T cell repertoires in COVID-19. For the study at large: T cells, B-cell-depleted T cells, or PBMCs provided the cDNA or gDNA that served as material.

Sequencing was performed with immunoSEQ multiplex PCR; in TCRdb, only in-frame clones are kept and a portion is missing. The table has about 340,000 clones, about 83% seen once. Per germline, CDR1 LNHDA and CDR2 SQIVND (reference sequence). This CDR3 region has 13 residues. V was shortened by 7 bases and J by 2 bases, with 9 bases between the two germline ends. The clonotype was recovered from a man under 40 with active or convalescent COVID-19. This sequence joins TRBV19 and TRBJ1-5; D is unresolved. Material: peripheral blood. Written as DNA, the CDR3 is TGTGCCAGTAACATCCAGGGCAATCAGCCCCAGCATTTT. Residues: CASNIQGNQPQHF.